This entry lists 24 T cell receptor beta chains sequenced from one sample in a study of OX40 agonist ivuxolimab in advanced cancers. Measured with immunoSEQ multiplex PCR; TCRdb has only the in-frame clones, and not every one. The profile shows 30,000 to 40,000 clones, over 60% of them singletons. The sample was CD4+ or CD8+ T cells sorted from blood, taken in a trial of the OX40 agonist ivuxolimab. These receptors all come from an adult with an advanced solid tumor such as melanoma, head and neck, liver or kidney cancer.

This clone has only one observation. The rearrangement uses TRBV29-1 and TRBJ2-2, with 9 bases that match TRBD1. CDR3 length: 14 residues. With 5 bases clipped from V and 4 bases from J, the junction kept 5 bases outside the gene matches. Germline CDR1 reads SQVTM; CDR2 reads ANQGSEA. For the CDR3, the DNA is TGCAGCGTTACCACAGGGGGCCGCACCGGGGAGCTGTTTTTT. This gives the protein CSVTTGGRTGELFF.

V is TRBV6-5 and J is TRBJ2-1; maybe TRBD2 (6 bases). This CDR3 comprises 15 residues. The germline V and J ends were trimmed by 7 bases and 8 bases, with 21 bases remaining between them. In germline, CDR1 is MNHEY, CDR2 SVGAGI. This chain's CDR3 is CASTLSMREVDEQFF. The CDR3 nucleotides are TGTGCCAGCACCCTAAGTATGAGGGAGGTCGATGAGCAGTTCTTC.

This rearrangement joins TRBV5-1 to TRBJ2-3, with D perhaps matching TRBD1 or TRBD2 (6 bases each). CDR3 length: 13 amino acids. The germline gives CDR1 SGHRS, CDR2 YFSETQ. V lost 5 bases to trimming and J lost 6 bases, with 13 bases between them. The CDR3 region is CASSPGGGDTQYF. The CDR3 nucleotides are TGCGCCAGCAGTCCAGGAGGGGGGGATACGCAGTATTTT.

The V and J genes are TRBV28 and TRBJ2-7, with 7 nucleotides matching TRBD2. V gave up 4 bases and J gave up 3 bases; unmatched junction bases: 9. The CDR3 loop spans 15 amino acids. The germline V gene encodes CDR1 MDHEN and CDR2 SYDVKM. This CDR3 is CASSSSGGADYEQYF. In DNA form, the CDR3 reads TGTGCCAGCAGTTCCTCGGGGGGTGCCGACTACGAGCAGTACTTC.

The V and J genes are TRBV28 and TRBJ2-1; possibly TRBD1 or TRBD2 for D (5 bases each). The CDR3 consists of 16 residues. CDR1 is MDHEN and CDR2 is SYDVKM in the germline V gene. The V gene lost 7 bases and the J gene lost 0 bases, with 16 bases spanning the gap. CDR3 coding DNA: TGTGCCAGCAAAAAGGGACGCCTCTCCTCCTACAATGAGCAGTTCTTC. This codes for CASKKGRLSSYNEQFF. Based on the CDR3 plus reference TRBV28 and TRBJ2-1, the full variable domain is DVKVTQSSRYLVKRTGEKVFLECVQDMDHENMFWYRQDPGLGLRLIYFSYDVKMKEKGDIPEGYSVSREKKERFSLILESASTNQTSMYLCASKKGRLSSYNEQFFGPGTRLTVL.

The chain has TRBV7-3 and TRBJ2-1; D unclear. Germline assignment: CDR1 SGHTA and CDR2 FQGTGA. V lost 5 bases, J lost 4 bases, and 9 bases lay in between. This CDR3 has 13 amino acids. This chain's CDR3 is CASSPPPYNEQFF. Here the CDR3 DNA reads TGTGCCAGCAGCCCCCCCCCTTACAATGAGCAGTTCTTC.

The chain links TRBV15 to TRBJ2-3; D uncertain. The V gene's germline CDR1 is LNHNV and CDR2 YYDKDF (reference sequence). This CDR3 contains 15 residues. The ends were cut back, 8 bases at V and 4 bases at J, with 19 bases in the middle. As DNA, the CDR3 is TGTGCCACCCTCTGGCTGGAGTCAAGCGCAGATACGCAGTATTTT. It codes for CATLWLESSADTQYF.

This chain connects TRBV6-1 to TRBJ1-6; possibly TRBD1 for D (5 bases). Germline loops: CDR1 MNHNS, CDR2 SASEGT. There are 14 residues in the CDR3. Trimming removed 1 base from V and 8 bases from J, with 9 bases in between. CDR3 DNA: TGTGCCAGCAGTGAAGGAGGGGATTATTCACCCCTCCACTTT. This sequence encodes CASSEGGDYSPLHF.

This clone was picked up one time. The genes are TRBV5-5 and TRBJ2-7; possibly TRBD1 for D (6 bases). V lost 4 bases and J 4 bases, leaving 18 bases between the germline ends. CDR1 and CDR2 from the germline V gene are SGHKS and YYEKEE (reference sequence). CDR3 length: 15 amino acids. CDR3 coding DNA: TGTGCCAGCAGCCCTACCACAGGGTACCCGTACGAGCAGTACTTC. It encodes CASSPTTGYPYEQYF. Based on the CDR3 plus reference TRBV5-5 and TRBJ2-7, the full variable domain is DAGVTQSPTHLIKTRGQQVTLRCSPISGHKSVSWYQQVLGQGPQFIFQYYEKEERGRGNFPDRFSARQFPNYSSELNVNALLLGDSALYLCASSPTTGYPYEQYFGPGTRLTVT.

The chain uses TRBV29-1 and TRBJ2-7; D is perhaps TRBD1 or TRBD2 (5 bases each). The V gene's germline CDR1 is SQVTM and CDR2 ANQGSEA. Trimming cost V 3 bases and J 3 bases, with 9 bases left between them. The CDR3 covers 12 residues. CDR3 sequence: CSVDGADYEQYF. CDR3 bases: TGCAGCGTTGACGGGGCGGACTACGAGCAGTACTTC.

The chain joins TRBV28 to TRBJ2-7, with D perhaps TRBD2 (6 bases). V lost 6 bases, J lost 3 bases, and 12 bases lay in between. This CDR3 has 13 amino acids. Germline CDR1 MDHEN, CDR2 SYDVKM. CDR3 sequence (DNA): TGTGCCAGCAGCCCGGGGGATTACTACGAGCAGTACTTC. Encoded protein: CASSPGDYYEQYF.

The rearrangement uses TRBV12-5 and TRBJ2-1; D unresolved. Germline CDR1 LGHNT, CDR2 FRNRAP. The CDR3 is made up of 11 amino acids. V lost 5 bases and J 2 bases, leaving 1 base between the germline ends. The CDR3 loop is CASGTYNEQFF. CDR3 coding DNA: TGTGCTAGTGGTACCTACAATGAGCAGTTCTTC. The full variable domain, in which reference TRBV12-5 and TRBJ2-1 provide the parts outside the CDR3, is DARVTQTPRHKVTEMGQEVTMRCQPILGHNTVFWYRQTMMQGLELLAYFRNRAPLDDSGMPKDRFSAEMPDATLATLKIQPSEPRDSAVYFCASGTYNEQFFGPGTRLTVL.

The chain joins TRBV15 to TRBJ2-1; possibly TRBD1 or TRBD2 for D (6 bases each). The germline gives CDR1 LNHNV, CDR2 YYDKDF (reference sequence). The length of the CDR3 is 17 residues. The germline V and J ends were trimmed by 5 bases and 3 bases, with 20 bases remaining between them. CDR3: CATSEGGGVGVYNEQFF. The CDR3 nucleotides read TGTGCCACCAGCGAGGGGGGAGGAGTGGGAGTCTACAATGAGCAGTTCTTC.

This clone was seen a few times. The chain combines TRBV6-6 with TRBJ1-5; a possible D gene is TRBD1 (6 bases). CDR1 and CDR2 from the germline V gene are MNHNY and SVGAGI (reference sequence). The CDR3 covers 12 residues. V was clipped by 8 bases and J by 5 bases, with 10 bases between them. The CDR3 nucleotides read TGTGCCAGCGGACAGTTCGATCAGCCCCAGCATTTT. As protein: CASGQFDQPQHF.

CDR3 amino acids: CASSSQGSPEQYF. CDR3 sequence (DNA): TGTGCCAGCAGTTCACAGGGGTCCCCCGAGCAGTACTTC. The rearrangement uses TRBV6-5 and TRBJ2-7; 7 bases map to TRBD1. The V gene's germline CDR1 is MNHEY and CDR2 SVGAGI. With V trimmed by 4 bases and J by 6 bases, 6 bases remained unmatched. The CDR3 is made up of 13 amino acids.

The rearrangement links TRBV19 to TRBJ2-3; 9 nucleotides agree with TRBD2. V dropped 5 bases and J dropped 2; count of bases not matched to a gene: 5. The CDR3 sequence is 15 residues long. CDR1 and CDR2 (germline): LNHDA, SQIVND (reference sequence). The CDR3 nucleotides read TGTGCCAGTAGTCGGGCTAGCGGGGTCACAGATACGCAGTATTTT. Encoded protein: CASSRASGVTDTQYF.

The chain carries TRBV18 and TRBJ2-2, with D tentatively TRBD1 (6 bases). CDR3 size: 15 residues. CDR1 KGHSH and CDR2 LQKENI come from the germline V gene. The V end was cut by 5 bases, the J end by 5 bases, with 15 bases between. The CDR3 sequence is CASSRSRGETGELFF. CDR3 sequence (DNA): TGTGCCAGCTCAAGGTCCAGGGGTGAAACCGGGGAGCTGTTTTTT. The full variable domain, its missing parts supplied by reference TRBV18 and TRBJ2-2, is NAGVMQNPRHLVRRRGQEARLRCSPMKGHSHVYWYRQLPEEGLKFMVYLQKENIIDESGMPKERFSAEFPKEGPSILRIQQVVRGDSAAYFCASSRSRGETGELFFGEGSRLTVL.

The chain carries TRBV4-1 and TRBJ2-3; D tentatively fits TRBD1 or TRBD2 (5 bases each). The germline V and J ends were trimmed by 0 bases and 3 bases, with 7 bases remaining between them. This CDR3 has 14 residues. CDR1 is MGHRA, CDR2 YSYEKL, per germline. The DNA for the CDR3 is TGCGCCAGCAGCCAAGACGGGGCAACAGATACGCAGTATTTT. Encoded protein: CASSQDGATDTQYF.

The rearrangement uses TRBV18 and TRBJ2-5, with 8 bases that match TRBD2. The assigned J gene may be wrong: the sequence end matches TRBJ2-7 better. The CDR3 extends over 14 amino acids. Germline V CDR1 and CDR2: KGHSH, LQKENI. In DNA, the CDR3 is TGTGCCAGCTCCCCCGCGGGAGGACTTTACGAGCAGTACTTC. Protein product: CASSPAGGLYEQYF.

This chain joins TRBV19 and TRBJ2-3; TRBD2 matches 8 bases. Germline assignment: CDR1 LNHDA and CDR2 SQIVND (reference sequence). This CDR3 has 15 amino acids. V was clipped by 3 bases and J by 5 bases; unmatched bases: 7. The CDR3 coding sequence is TGTGCCAGTAGTATGGGGCTAGCGGGCCTAGATACGCAGTATTTT. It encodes CASSMGLAGLDTQYF.

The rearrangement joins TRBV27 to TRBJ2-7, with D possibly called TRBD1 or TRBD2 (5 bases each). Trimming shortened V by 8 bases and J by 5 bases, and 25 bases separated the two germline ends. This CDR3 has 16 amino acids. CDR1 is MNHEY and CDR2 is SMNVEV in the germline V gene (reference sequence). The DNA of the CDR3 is TGTGCCAGCTGCCCTGGTCCCGGGACCCTTAGGGACGAGCAGTACTTC. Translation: CASCPGPGTLRDEQYF.

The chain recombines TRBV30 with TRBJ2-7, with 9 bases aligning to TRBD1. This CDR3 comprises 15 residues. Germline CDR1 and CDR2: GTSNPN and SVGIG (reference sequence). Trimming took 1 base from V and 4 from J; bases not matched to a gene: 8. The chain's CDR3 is CAWSASGTGRYEQYF. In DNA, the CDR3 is TGTGCCTGGAGTGCTTCCGGGACAGGGAGATACGAGCAGTACTTC.

The CDR3 nucleotides are TGCGCCAGCAGCGTTTCGCGGGCGGGGCTAATCGAGCAGTACTTC. As protein: CASSVSRAGLIEQYF. V is TRBV5-1 and J is TRBJ2-7, with a tentative D call TRBD2 (6 bases). Germline lookup yields CDR1 SGHRS and CDR2 YFSETQ. CDR3 length: 15 residues. Trimming cost V 4 bases and J 6 bases, with 20 bases left between them.

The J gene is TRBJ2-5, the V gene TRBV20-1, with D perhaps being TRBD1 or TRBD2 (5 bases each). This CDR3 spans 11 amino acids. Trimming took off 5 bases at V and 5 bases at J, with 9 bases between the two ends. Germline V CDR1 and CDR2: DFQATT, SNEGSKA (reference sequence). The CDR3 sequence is CSAPGPETQYF. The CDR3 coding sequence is TGCAGTGCTCCGGGACCCGAGACCCAGTACTTC.